The clone carrying this TCR beta chain appeared a few times. Samples came from patients with localized non-small cell lung adenocarcinoma. The sample is drawn from a study of CD4 and CD8 cells across lung adenocarcinoma regions. In TCRdb, the PCR reads were re-called with MiXCR into one record per CDR3 protein. Among around 19,000 distinct CDR3 sequences listed, less than 65% were seen once. The germline CDR1 and CDR2 sequences are DFQATT and SNEGSKA (reference sequence). This CDR3 contains 16 residues. The V segment lost 1 base and the J segment 6 bases; nucleotides outside the gene matches: 8. The chain employs TRBV20-1 and TRBJ2-1; 11 bases agree with TRBD2. The TCR originated in a female donor with lung adenocarcinoma. The CD4 and CD8 labels of this study may be unreliable. The source material was CD8+ T cells from the center of a lung tumor. CDR3 nucleotides: TGCAGTGCTAGAGGGGGGGGGCTAGCGGGAGGCAATGAGCAGTTCTTC. Translating it yields CSARGGGLAGGNEQFF.